The next 27 T cell receptor beta chains were all read from a single sample in a study of T-cell memory formation after mild COVID-19. TCRdb redid the calling of the 5' RACE reads with MiXCR, one entry per CDR3 protein. The table shows tens of thousands of distinct CDR3 sequences, with roughly 12% occurring only once. The specimen sequenced was PBMCs or a T cell subset sorted from them (not recorded which). The receptors shown here come from a man aged 18 to 29 who had mild COVID-19 (a few samples of this study predate the infection). Cell type and time point are not known.

The rearrangement uses TRBV7-2 and TRBJ1-2, with 9 bases lining up with TRBD1. V was clipped by 4 bases and J by 8 bases; unmatched bases: 5. This CDR3 comprises 13 residues. Germline V lookup: CDR1 SGHTA, CDR2 FQGNSA. CDR3 protein: CASSSTGGSGYTF. The CDR3 DNA reads as TGTGCCAGCAGCTCGACAGGGGGAAGCGGCTACACCTTC.

Ten or more counts support this clonotype. V usage is TRBV6-5 and J usage is TRBJ2-3; 7 bases map to TRBD1. The ends lost 6 bases at V and 3 bases at J; junction bases unmatched: 6. Germline CDR1 MNHEY, CDR2 SVGAGI. CDR3 length equals 14 residues. The CDR3 is CASRRDSLTDTQYF. The CDR3 nucleotides read TGTGCCAGCAGACGGGACAGCTTAACAGATACGCAGTATTTT.

This clonotype was counted only a few times. V is TRBV6-5 and J is TRBJ2-7, with TRBD1 matching 10 bases. CDR1 and CDR2 from the germline V gene are MNHEY and SVGAGI. Unmatched junction bases numbered 8, after V lost 6 bases and J lost 3 bases. The CDR3 extends over 15 amino acids. Here the CDR3 DNA reads TGTGCCAGCAGGATGACAGGGGGCAGGGGCTACGAGCAGTACTTC. Amino acids: CASRMTGGRGYEQYF.

The rearrangement joins TRBV11-2 to TRBJ2-7; 7 nucleotides align to TRBD1. Germline V gives CDR1 SGHAT, CDR2 FQNNGV. The length of the CDR3 is 13 residues. The J segment lost 2 bases and the V segment lost 3 bases, leaving 1 base of the junction unmatched. Here the CDR3 reads CASSFGTAYEQYF. The CDR3 DNA is TGTGCCAGCAGCTTCGGGACAGCCTACGAGCAGTACTTC.

J is TRBJ2-7 and V is TRBV20-1, with D perhaps matching TRBD2 (5 bases). V was clipped by 1 base and J by 3 bases, with 10 bases between them. This CDR3 spans 13 amino acids. CDR1 and CDR2 from the germline V gene are DFQATT and SNEGSKA (reference sequence). Written as DNA, the CDR3 is TGCAGTGCTAGAGTCCCGGGGAACTACGAGCAGTACTTC. Translating gives CSARVPGNYEQYF.

This clonotype showed up just once. The chain recombines TRBV10-2 with TRBJ1-1; perhaps TRBD1 as D (5 bases). CDR1 is WSHSY, CDR2 SAAADI, per germline. Trimming shortened V by 5 bases and J by 1 base, and 8 bases separated the two germline ends. This CDR3 is built from 13 residues. CDR3: CASSRDWNTEAFF. As DNA, the CDR3 is TGCGCCAGCAGTCGGGACTGGAACACTGAAGCTTTCTTT.

This clonotype was observed at least ten times. The chain links TRBV23-1 to TRBJ2-1; 7 nucleotides align to TRBD1. TRBV23-1 counts as an open reading frame of uncertain function. Trimming at V came to 8 bases and at J to 4 bases, leaving 8 bases not matched to a gene. This CDR3 has 14 amino acids. CDR3 region: CASPGTALYNEQFF. The CDR3 DNA is TGCGCCAGCCCCGGGACAGCTTTATACAATGAGCAGTTCTTC.

There are a few counts of this clonotype. CDR3 nucleotides: TGTGCCAGCAGCCCGGCAGGACTGGCAGGGACCCAGTACTTC. Encoded protein: CASSPAGLAGTQYF. The rearrangement links TRBV9 to TRBJ2-5; a weak D match, TRBD2 (5 bases). There are 14 residues in the CDR3. V was trimmed by 4 bases and J by 7 bases, leaving 17 bases between them. The germline CDR1 and CDR2 sequences are SGDLS and YYNGEE.

This clonotype was seen at least ten times. V is TRBV6-5 and J is TRBJ1-1; TRBD1 is a possible D gene (6 bases). CDR1 MNHEY and CDR2 SVGAGI come from the germline V gene. Trimming removed 0 bases from V and 1 base from J, with 9 bases in between. The CDR3 has 15 residues. This chain's CDR3 is CASSYSWGQNTEAFF. CDR3 in DNA: TGTGCCAGCAGTTACTCGTGGGGGCAGAACACTGAAGCTTTCTTT.

The chain carries TRBV6-5 and TRBJ1-1, with D tentatively TRBD1 (6 bases). The CDR3 is made up of 15 amino acids. Trimming removed 2 bases at V and 4 bases at J, with 14 bases between. Germline V gene data show CDR1 as MNHEY and CDR2 as SVGAGI. As DNA, the CDR3 is TGTGCCAGCAGTTACCGGATCGTGACAGGCACTGAAGCTTTCTTT. Translating it yields CASSYRIVTGTEAFF.

Within the sample, this clonotype is medium-sized (0.01 to 0.1%). The gene calls are TRBV15 and TRBJ2-3, with D hard to call. Germline V gene lookup returns CDR1 LNHNV and CDR2 YYDKDF (reference sequence). The CDR3 spans 15 residues. Trimming cost V 0 bases and J 2 bases, with 9 bases left between them. The CDR3 DNA sequence: TGTGCCACCAGCAGAGATGGACGCCCCACAGATACGCAGTATTTT. As protein: CATSRDGRPTDTQYF.

The chain is built from TRBV24-1 and TRBJ1-2; D gene unclear. V was clipped by 4 bases and J by 8 bases, with 16 bases between them. There are 14 residues in the CDR3. CDR1 and CDR2 (germline): KGHDR, SFDVKD. CDR3 coding DNA: TGTGCCACCAGTGACCCGGCCGGAGGCGGGGGCTACACCTTC. Translation: CATSDPAGGGGYTF.

The rearrangement links TRBV10-3 to TRBJ2-3; a weak D match, TRBD2 (6 bases). The germline V gene encodes CDR1 ENHRY and CDR2 SYGVKD. The CDR3 spans 15 residues. V was trimmed by 10 bases and J by 3 bases, leaving 20 bases between them. CDR3 in amino acids: CATQLWGGETDTQYF. The DNA of the CDR3 is TGTGCCACCCAATTATGGGGCGGGGAGACAGATACGCAGTATTTT.

This chain joins TRBV2 and TRBJ2-6, with no clear D. CDR3 size: 17 residues. Germline CDR1 SNHLY, CDR2 FYNNEI. The V and J ends lost 4 bases and 3 bases respectively, with 16 bases between them. The CDR3 region is CASSGGASRVGANVLTF. DNA of the CDR3: TGTGCCAGCAGTGGAGGCGCGAGTCGAGTTGGGGCCAACGTCCTGACTTTC.

The sample holds a few counts of this clonotype. The chain has TRBV19 and TRBJ2-3; D remains ambiguous. Trimming took 0 bases from V and 3 from J, leaving 7 bases between them. Germline V CDR1 and CDR2: LNHDA, SQIVND (reference sequence). The CDR3 length is 14 residues. The CDR3 sequence: CASSIDPATDTQYF. As DNA, the CDR3 is TGTGCCAGTAGTATAGATCCTGCTACAGATACGCAGTATTTT.

This clonotype was counted a few times. The chain carries TRBV20-1 and TRBJ1-5; 9 bases line up with TRBD1. The germline CDR1 and CDR2 sequences are DFQATT and SNEGSKA (reference sequence). The CDR3 contains 15 residues. V lost 3 bases and J lost 4; bases outside the gene matches: 7. The CDR3 DNA sequence: TGCAGTGCTAGGGTACTAGGGACAGGGAATCAGCCCCAGCATTTT. Translated, it gives CSARVLGTGNQPQHF.

This clonotype occurred a few times. The V and J genes are TRBV28 and TRBJ1-5, with 9 bases matching TRBD1. In germline, CDR1 is MDHEN, CDR2 SYDVKM. This CDR3 comprises 16 residues. V shed 6 bases and J 6 bases; nucleotides not matched to a gene: 12. The CDR3 nucleotides read TGTGCCAGCAGCTCCCTTCGGACAGGGGTTGTTCAGCCCCAGCATTTT. Amino acids: CASSSLRTGVVQPQHF. The full variable domain, completed using reference TRBV28 and TRBJ1-5, is DVKVTQSSRYLVKRTGEKVFLECVQDMDHENMFWYRQDPGLGLRLIYFSYDVKMKEKGDIPEGYSVSREKKERFSLILESASTNQTSMYLCASSSLRTGVVQPQHFGDGTRLSIL.

The chain couples TRBV11-2 to TRBJ2-7, with 9 positions matching TRBD1. The CDR3 has 16 amino acids. The junction had 11 bases not matched to a gene; V was cut back by 6 bases and J by 2 bases. The germline V gene encodes CDR1 SGHAT and CDR2 FQNNGV. CDR3 sequence: CASSPLSGQGPYEQYF. The CDR3 nucleotides read TGTGCCAGCAGTCCCCTATCCGGACAGGGGCCCTACGAGCAGTACTTC.

This clonotype turned up a few times. Relative to the germline gene, one junction end is altered; a read error may explain this. V gene TRBV19 combines with J gene TRBJ1-2; no reliable D call. The CDR3 runs to 12 residues. Germline values: CDR1 LNHDA, CDR2 SQIVND (reference sequence). The chain's CDR3 is CASSVDNYGYTF. The CDR3 DNA follows: TGTGCCAGTAGTGTAGACAACTATGGCTACACCTTC.

This clonotype was seen a few times. The chain joins TRBV7-2 to TRBJ2-3; D might be TRBD2 (6 bases). This CDR3 has 13 amino acids. V gave up 11 bases and J gave up 5 bases, with 17 bases separating them. The germline CDR1 and CDR2 sequences are SGHTA and FQGNSA. The CDR3 nucleotides read TGTGCCTCCAAGGCTGCGGGGATAGATACGCAGTATTTT. Encoded protein: CASKAAGIDTQYF.

This clonotype was observed a handful of times. The chain links TRBV6-2 or TRBV6-3 to TRBJ2-1; 13 bases match TRBD2. With V trimmed by 7 bases and J by 6 bases, 6 bases remained unmatched. The CDR3 contains 15 residues. The germline V gene encodes CDR1 MNHEY and CDR2 SVGEGT. CDR3 region: CASKGTSGESNEQFF. As DNA, the CDR3 is TGTGCCAGCAAGGGGACTAGCGGGGAAAGCAATGAGCAGTTCTTC.

The chain recombines TRBV4-1 with TRBJ2-2, with D perhaps matching TRBD2 (5 bases). The V end was cut by 1 base, the J end by 4 bases, with 19 bases between. The germline CDR1 and CDR2 sequences are MGHRA and YSYEKL. The length of the CDR3 is 18 residues. CDR3 protein: CASSQVGLQDSGTGELFF. For the CDR3, the DNA is TGCGCCAGCAGCCAAGTCGGGCTCCAGGACTCAGGCACCGGGGAGCTGTTTTTT.

This clonotype was seen many times. The gene calls are TRBV29-1 and TRBJ2-5, with D maybe TRBD1 (6 bases). Germline values: CDR1 SQVTM, CDR2 ANQGSEA. V was cut by 6 bases and J by 2 bases, with 10 bases left in between. There are 12 residues in the CDR3. CDR3 residues: CSVRQAQETQYF. CDR3 in DNA: TGCAGCGTGAGACAGGCTCAAGAGACCCAGTACTTC.

This clonotype was found many times. The V gene is TRBV5-1, the J gene TRBJ2-1, with D possibly TRBD1 on 5 matching bases. V lost 0 bases to trimming and J lost 12 bases, with 7 bases between them. The V gene's germline CDR1 is SGHRS and CDR2 YFSETQ. CDR3 length: 11 residues. The CDR3 loop is CASSLEGAQFF. Written as DNA, the CDR3 is TGCGCCAGCAGCTTGGAAGGGGCGCAGTTCTTC.

Many counts were recorded for this clonotype. The chain carries TRBV5-1 and TRBJ2-1; 8 nucleotides match TRBD1. The CDR3 contains 15 residues. Trimming cost V 4 bases and J 4 bases; bases outside gene matches: 7. Germline V lookup: CDR1 SGHRS, CDR2 YFSETQ. The CDR3 DNA reads as TGCGCCAGCAGCGGCGAGACAGGGGTATACAATGAGCAGTTCTTC. Protein sequence: CASSGETGVYNEQFF.

This clonotype has only a few counts. The chain has TRBV7-8 and TRBJ2-6; D unclear. V lost 4 bases to trimming and J lost 0 bases, with 13 bases between them. Germline V gene lookup returns CDR1 SGHVS and CDR2 FQNEAQ. The CDR3 is 17 amino acids. This CDR3 is CASSSFGSDSGANVLTF. CDR3 coding DNA: TGTGCCAGCAGCTCGTTTGGATCCGACTCTGGGGCCAACGTCCTGACTTTC.

The V and J genes are TRBV4-2 and TRBJ1-1; D is unresolved. This CDR3 is built from 13 residues. The V gene's germline CDR1 is LGHNA and CDR2 YNFKEQ. V was shortened by 3 bases and J by 4 bases, with 9 bases between the two germline ends. CDR3 sequence (DNA): TGTGCCAGCAGCCACACTCCCGCCACTGAAGCTTTCTTT. Translated: CASSHTPATEAFF.